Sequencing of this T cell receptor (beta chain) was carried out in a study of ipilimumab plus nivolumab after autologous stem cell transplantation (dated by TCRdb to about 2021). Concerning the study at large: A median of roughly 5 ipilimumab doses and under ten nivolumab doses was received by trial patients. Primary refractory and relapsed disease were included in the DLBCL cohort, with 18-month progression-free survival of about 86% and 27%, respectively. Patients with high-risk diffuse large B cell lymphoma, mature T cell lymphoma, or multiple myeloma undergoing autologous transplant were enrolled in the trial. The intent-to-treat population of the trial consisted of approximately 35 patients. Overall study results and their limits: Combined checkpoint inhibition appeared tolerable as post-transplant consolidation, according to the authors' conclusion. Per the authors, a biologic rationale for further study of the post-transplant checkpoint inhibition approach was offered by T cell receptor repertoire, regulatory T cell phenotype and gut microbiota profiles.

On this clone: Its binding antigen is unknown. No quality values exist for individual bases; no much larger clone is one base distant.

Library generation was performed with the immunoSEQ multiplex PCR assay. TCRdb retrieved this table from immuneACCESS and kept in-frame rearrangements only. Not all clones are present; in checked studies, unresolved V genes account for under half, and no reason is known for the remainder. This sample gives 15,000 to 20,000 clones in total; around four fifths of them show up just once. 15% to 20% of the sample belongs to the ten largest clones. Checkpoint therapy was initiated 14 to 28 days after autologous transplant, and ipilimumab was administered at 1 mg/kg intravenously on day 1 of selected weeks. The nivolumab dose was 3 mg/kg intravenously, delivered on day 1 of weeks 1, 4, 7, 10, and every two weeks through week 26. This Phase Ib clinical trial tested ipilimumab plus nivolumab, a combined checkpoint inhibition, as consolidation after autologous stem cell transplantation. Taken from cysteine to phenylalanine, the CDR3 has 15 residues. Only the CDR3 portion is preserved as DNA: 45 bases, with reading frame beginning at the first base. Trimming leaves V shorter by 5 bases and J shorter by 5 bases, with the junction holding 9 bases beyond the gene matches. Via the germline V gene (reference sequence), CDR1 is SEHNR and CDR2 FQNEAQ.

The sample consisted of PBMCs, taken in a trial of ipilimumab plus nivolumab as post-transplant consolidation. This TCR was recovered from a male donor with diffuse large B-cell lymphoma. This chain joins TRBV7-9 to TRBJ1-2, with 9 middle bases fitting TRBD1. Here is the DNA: TGTGCCAGCAGCGCAACAGGGGGCGCCGGGTATGGCTACACCTTC. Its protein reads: CASSATGGAGYGYTF.